These 18 T cell receptor beta chains share one sample of origin, sequenced in a study of T cell changes during pregnancy in multiple sclerosis. Sequenced by immunoSEQ multiplex PCR; TCRdb stores in-frame clones only, minus some. The table shows approximately 20,000 clones, with 80% to 90% occurring only once. This specimen consisted of CD8+ T cells from peripheral blood mononuclear cells, obtained in the third trimester of pregnancy. The receptors were sampled from a female donor in good health, enrolled as a control in a pregnancy study.

The chain couples TRBV6-5 to TRBJ2-5; a weak D match, TRBD1 (6 bases). The ends were cut back, 7 bases at V and 5 bases at J, with 17 bases in the middle. The CDR3 has 14 amino acids. Germline CDR1 and CDR2: MNHEY and SVGAGI. The CDR3 region is CASNAAWGRETQYF. CDR3 bases: TGTGCCAGCAACGCCGCTTGGGGGCGGGAGACCCAGTACTTC.

V and J are TRBV5-1 and TRBJ1-5, with D hard to call. Germline assignment: CDR1 SGHRS and CDR2 YFSETQ. The CDR3 is made up of 15 amino acids. The germline V and J ends were trimmed by 0 bases and 3 bases, with 10 bases remaining between them. As DNA, the CDR3 is TGCGCCAGCAGCTTGGCAGGAGGATTCAATCAGCCCCAGCATTTT. Amino acids: CASSLAGGFNQPQHF.

The CDR3 bases are TGTGCCAGCAGGAGGGCCCCCGGGCAGTATTTT. This translates into CASRRAPGQYF. The chain joins TRBV2 to TRBJ2-3; a weak D match, TRBD2 (5 bases). This CDR3 spans 11 amino acids. Germline assignment: CDR1 SNHLY and CDR2 FYNNEI. V was pared by 6 bases and J by 11 bases, with 12 bases between.

The chain uses TRBV4-3 and TRBJ2-7, with 11 bases identical to TRBD2. Germline lookup yields CDR1 LGHNA and CDR2 YSLEER. The CDR3 has 16 residues. The trim removed 2 bases at V and 5 bases at J, leaving 8 bases unmatched. The CDR3 reads CASSQSTLAGGHEQYF. The CDR3 DNA sequence: TGCGCCAGCAGCCAAAGTACTCTAGCGGGGGGCCACGAGCAGTACTTC.

The chain uses TRBV28 and TRBJ2-1; 8 bases match TRBD1. This CDR3 is 15 amino acids long. Losses at the gene ends were 6 bases for V and 3 bases for J; bases not matched to a gene: 7. Germline assignment: CDR1 MDHEN and CDR2 SYDVKM. The CDR3 DNA reads TGTGCCAGCAGGCCGATACAGGGGGACTACAATGAGCAGTTCTTC. Translating gives CASRPIQGDYNEQFF.

The genes are TRBV9 and TRBJ2-7; 14 bases align to TRBD2. Germline V gives CDR1 SGDLS, CDR2 YYNGEE. The CDR3 runs to 17 residues. The V segment lost 4 bases and the J segment 9 bases; nucleotides outside the gene matches: 15. The CDR3 DNA is TGTGCCAGCAGCCCGGGACTAGCGGGGGAGTCGCCAACCGGGCAGTACTTC. It is translated as CASSPGLAGESPTGQYF. Full variable domain (outside the CDR3, taken from reference TRBV9 and TRBJ2-7): DSGVTQTPKHLITATGQRVTLRCSPRSGDLSVYWYQQSLDQGLQFLIQYYNGEERAKGNILERFSAQQFPDLHSELNLSSLELGDSALYFCASSPGLAGESPTGQYFGPGTRLTVT.

The V call is TRBV19, the J call TRBJ2-7, with TRBD2 matching over 9 bases. The CDR3 is made up of 13 amino acids. V lost 7 bases to trimming and J lost 6 bases; unmatched junction nucleotides: 7. Germline values: CDR1 LNHDA, CDR2 SQIVND (reference sequence). Here the CDR3 reads CASTSGGPGEQYF. The CDR3 DNA sequence: TGTGCCAGTACAAGCGGGGGGCCAGGCGAGCAGTACTTC. Full variable domain (missing parts from reference TRBV19 and TRBJ2-7): DGGITQSPKYLFRKEGQNVTLSCEQNLNHDAMYWYRQDPGQGLRLIYYSQIVNDFQKGDIAEGYSVSREKKESFPLTVTSAQKNPTAFYLCASTSGGPGEQYFGPGTRLTVT.

The J gene is TRBJ1-2, the V gene TRBV5-4; a weak D match, TRBD1 (6 bases). Per the germline V gene, CDR1 is SGHNT and CDR2 is YYREEE (reference sequence). V was pared by 2 bases and J by 8 bases, with 22 bases between. The CDR3 is 16 amino acids. The CDR3: CASSFMTGVLYVGYTF. The CDR3 bases are TGTGCCAGCAGCTTTATGACAGGAGTTCTATATGTGGGCTACACCTTC.

The chain recombines TRBV2 with TRBJ1-4; 10 nucleotides match TRBD1. The CDR3 totals 15 residues. The ends lost 4 bases at V and 7 bases at J; junction bases unmatched: 6. Per germline, CDR1 SNHLY and CDR2 FYNNEI. For the CDR3, the DNA is TGTGCCAGCAGTGGGCCGGGACAGGGGATTGAAAAACTGTTTTTT. This codes for CASSGPGQGIEKLFF.

V gene TRBV11-2 combines with J gene TRBJ1-2, with D perhaps TRBD1 (5 bases). Between the trimmed V and J ends, which lost 1 base and 6 bases, there was a span of 21 bases. The CDR3 sequence is 17 residues long. Germline assignment: CDR1 SGHAT and CDR2 FQNNGV. CDR3 sequence reads: CASSLGSTGREAHGYTF. In DNA form, the CDR3 reads TGTGCCAGCAGCTTAGGCTCCACGGGCAGGGAGGCGCATGGCTACACCTTC. The full variable domain, rest sourced from reference TRBV11-2 and TRBJ1-2, is EAGVAQSPRYKIIEKRQSVAFWCNPISGHATLYWYQQILGQGPKLLIQFQNNGVVDDSQLPKDRFSAERLKGVDSTLKIQPAKLEDSAVYLCASSLGSTGREAHGYTFGSGTRLTVV.

V gene TRBV5-5 combines with J gene TRBJ1-2; no definite D call. This CDR3 comprises 11 residues. The V gene lost 6 bases and the J gene lost 4 bases, with 7 bases spanning the gap. Germline values: CDR1 SGHKS, CDR2 YYEKEE (reference sequence). In nucleotides, the CDR3 is TGTGCCAGCACCTACAGCTATGGCTACACCTTC. Its protein product is CASTYSYGYTF.

V and J are TRBV7-6 and TRBJ1-6; TRBD1 matches 8 bases. The CDR3 contains 18 residues. V trimming: 5 bases; J trimming: 0 bases; junction bases outside the gene matches: 9. Germline assignment: CDR1 SGHVS and CDR2 FNYEAQ. In DNA form, the CDR3 reads TGTGCCAGCAGCCCCACAGGGGGAGAGGGCTCCTATAATTCACCCCTCCACTTT. It encodes CASSPTGGEGSYNSPLHF.

This chain links TRBV4-3 with TRBJ1-1; TRBD1 might be the D (6 bases). Germline assignment: CDR1 LGHNA and CDR2 YSLEER. V lost 1 base and J 6 bases, leaving 15 bases between the germline ends. The CDR3 totals 15 residues. CDR3 in DNA: TGCGCCAGCAGCCAAGTCCCACAGGGTGTCTCTGAAGCTTTCTTT. This encodes CASSQVPQGVSEAFF.

The CDR3 region is CASSHDRGTDTQYF. In nucleotides, the CDR3 is TGTGCCAGCAGCCACGACAGGGGCACAGATACGCAGTATTTT. This chain joins TRBV7-9 and TRBJ2-3; 7 bases align to TRBD1. Germline V gives CDR1 SEHNR, CDR2 FQNEAQ (reference sequence). With 5 bases clipped from V and 1 base from J, the junction kept 3 bases outside the gene matches. CDR3 length: 14 amino acids.

The chain uses TRBV2 and TRBJ1-4; D uncertain. Germline loops: CDR1 SNHLY, CDR2 FYNNEI. The CDR3 length is 14 residues. Trimming removed 2 bases at V and 2 bases at J, with 6 bases between. The CDR3 sequence: CASSELQTNEKLFF. DNA for the CDR3: TGTGCCAGCAGTGAATTACAGACTAATGAAAAACTGTTTTTT.

This chain links TRBV9 with TRBJ2-7; TRBD1 aligns across 8 bases. Trimming at V came to 5 bases and at J to 6 bases, leaving 10 bases not matched to a gene. From germline, CDR1 is SGDLS and CDR2 YYNGEE. The CDR3 is 14 amino acids. CDR3 nucleotide sequence: TGTGCCAGCAGGAGATGGGACAGGTCAGGCGAGCAGTACTTC. The encoded protein is CASRRWDRSGEQYF. The full variable domain, with the rest looked up from reference TRBV9 and TRBJ2-7, is DSGVTQTPKHLITATGQRVTLRCSPRSGDLSVYWYQQSLDQGLQFLIQYYNGEERAKGNILERFSAQQFPDLHSELNLSSLELGDSALYFCASRRWDRSGEQYFGPGTRLTVT.

This clone has a handful of counts. Mismatch with germline at one junction end may stem from a read error. The chain couples TRBV7-7 to TRBJ2-7, with 8 positions matching TRBD1. The CDR3 covers 14 residues. Germline CDR1 reads SSHAT; CDR2 reads FNYEAQ (reference sequence). CDR3 nucleotides: TGTGCTAGCAGCCTTGGACAGGGAAACTACGAGCAGTACTTC. It is translated as CASSLGQGNYEQYF.

The chain carries TRBV6-1 and TRBJ1-2; tentative D call: TRBD1 (6 bases). Germline assignment: CDR1 MNHNS and CDR2 SASEGT. V lost 11 bases and J lost 5, with 18 bases in between. The CDR3 runs to 13 residues. CDR3: CALVGGASYGYTF. The CDR3 region has the DNA TGTGCCTTGGTAGGGGGGGCGAGTTATGGCTACACCTTC.